This T cell receptor (beta chain) was sequenced for a study of blood T cell repertoires in COVID-19. Looking at the study overall: COVID-19 samples from acute and convalescent phases originated in the United States, Italy and Spain. Nucleic acid was either cDNA or gDNA, and it came from T cells, B-cell-depleted T cells, or PBMCs.

This table comes from immunoSEQ multiplex PCR, and its TCRdb copy is limited to in-frame clones, with some not included. The top ten hold 3% to 3.5% of the sample, which has about 54,000 clones, over 75% seen once. Sample: peripheral blood. The clonotype originates from a human donor in a cohort sampled during active COVID-19.

CDR3 DNA: TGTGCCAGTAGTATGGGTGGGGGGGGATACACTGAAGCTTTCTTT. This encodes CASSMGGGGYTEAFF. The V and J genes are TRBV19 and TRBJ1-1; maybe TRBD1 (5 bases). The V and J ends lost 3 bases and 3 bases respectively, with 14 bases between them. CDR3 length: 15 residues. Germline CDR1 reads LNHDA; CDR2 reads SQIVND (reference sequence).